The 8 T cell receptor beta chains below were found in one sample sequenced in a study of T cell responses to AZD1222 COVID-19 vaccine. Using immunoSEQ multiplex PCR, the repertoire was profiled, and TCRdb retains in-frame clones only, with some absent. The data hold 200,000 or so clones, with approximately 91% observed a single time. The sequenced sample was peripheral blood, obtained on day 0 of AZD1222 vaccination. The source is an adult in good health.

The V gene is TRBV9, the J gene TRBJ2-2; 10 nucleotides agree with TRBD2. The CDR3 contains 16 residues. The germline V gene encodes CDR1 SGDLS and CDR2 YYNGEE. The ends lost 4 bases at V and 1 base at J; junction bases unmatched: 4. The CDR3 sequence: CASSKLAGRNTGELFF. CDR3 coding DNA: TGTGCCAGCAGCAAACTAGCGGGAAGGAACACCGGGGAGCTGTTTTTT. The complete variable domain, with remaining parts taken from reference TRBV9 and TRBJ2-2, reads DSGVTQTPKHLITATGQRVTLRCSPRSGDLSVYWYQQSLDQGLQFLIQYYNGEERAKGNILERFSAQQFPDLHSELNLSSLELGDSALYFCASSKLAGRNTGELFFGEGSRLTVL.

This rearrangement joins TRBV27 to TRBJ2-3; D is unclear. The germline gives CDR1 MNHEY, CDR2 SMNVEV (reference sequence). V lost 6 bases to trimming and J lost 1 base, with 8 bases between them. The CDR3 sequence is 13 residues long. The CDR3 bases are TGTGCCAGCAGGGCCTTGGGCACAGATACGCAGTATTTT. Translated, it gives CASRALGTDTQYF.

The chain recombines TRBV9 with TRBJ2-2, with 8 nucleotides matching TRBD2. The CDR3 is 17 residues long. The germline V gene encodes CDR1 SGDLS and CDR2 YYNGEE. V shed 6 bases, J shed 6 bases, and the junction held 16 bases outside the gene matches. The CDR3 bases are TGTGCCAGCACCTTGGGTAGGGGACTAGGTCCCCCCGGGGAGCTGTTTTTT. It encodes CASTLGRGLGPPGELFF. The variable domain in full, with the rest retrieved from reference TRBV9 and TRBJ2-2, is DSGVTQTPKHLITATGQRVTLRCSPRSGDLSVYWYQQSLDQGLQFLIQYYNGEERAKGNILERFSAQQFPDLHSELNLSSLELGDSALYFCASTLGRGLGPPGELFFGEGSRLTVL.

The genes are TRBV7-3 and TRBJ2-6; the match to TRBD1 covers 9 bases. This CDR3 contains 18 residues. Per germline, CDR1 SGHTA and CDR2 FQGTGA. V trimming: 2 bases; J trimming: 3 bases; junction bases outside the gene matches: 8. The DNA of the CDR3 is TGTGCCAGCAGCTTAGTGGGGACAGGGCTCGGTGGGGCCAACGTCCTGACTTTC. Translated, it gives CASSLVGTGLGGANVLTF. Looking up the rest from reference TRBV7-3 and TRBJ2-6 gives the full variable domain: GAGVSQTPSNKVTEKGKYVELRCDPISGHTALYWYRQSLGQGPEFLIYFQGTGAADDSGLPNDRFFAVRPEGSVSTLKIQRTERGDSAVYLCASSLVGTGLGGANVLTFGAGSRLTVL.

The CDR3 coding sequence is TGTGCCAGCAGCGTAGGGGAAGGGGGCGAGGATTCACCCCTCCACTTT. It encodes CASSVGEGGEDSPLHF. The V and J genes are TRBV9 and TRBJ1-6; TRBD1 aligns across 7 bases. J was trimmed by 8 bases and V by 0 bases; bases with no gene match: 8. Germline V CDR1 and CDR2: SGDLS, YYNGEE. The CDR3 is made up of 16 amino acids.

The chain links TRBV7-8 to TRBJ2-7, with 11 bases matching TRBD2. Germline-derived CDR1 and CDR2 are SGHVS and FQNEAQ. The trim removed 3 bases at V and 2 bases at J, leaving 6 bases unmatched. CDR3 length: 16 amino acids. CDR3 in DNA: TGTGCCAGCAGCTTCCCACTAGCGGGGGTGACCTACGAGCAGTACTTC. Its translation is CASSFPLAGVTYEQYF.

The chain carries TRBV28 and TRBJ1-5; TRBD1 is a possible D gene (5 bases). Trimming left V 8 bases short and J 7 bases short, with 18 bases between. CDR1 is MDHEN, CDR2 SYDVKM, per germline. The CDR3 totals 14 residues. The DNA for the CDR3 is TGTGCCAGCGTGCGGGGCGGTCAGCTGCAGCCCCAGCATTTT. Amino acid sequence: CASVRGGQLQPQHF. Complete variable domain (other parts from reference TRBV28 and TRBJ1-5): DVKVTQSSRYLVKRTGEKVFLECVQDMDHENMFWYRQDPGLGLRLIYFSYDVKMKEKGDIPEGYSVSREKKERFSLILESASTNQTSMYLCASVRGGQLQPQHFGDGTRLSIL.

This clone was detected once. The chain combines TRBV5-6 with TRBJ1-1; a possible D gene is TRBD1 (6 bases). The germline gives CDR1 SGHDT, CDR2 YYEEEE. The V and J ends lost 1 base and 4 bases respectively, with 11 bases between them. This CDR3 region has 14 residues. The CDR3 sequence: CASSLTGLGTEAFF. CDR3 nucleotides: TGTGCCAGCAGCTTGACAGGGCTCGGCACTGAAGCTTTCTTT.